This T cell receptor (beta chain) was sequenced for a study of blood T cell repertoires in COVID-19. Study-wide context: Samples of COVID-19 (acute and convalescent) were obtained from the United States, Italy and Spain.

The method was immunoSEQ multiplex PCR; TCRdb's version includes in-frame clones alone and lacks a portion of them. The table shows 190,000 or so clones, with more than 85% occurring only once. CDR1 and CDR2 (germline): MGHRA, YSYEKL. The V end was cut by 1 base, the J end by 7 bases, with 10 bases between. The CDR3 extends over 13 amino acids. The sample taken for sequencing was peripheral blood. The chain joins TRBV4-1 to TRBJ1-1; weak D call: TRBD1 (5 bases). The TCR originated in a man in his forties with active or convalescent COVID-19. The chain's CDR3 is CASSQVLTVEAFF. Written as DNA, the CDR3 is TGCGCCAGCAGCCAAGTTCTGACAGTTGAAGCTTTCTTT.